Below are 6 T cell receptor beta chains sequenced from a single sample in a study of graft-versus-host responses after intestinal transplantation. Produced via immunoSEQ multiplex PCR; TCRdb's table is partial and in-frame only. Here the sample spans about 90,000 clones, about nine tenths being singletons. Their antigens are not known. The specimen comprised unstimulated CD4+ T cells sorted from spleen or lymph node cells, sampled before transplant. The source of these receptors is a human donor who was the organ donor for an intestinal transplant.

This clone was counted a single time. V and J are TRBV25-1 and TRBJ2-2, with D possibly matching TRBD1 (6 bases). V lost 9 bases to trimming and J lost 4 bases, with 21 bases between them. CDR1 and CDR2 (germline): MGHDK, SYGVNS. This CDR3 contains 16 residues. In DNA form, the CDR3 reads TGTGCCAGTCCGGTCCCGGGAAAGGGGGTCACCGGGGAGCTGTTTTTT. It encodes CASPVPGKGVTGELFF.

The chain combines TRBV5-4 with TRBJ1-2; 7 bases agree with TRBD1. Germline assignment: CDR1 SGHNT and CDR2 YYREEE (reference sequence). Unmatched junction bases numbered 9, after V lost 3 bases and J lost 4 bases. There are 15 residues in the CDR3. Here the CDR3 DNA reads TGTGCCAGCAGCTCCTTGCGGGAGGGGGCCTATGGCTACACCTTC. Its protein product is CASSSLREGAYGYTF.

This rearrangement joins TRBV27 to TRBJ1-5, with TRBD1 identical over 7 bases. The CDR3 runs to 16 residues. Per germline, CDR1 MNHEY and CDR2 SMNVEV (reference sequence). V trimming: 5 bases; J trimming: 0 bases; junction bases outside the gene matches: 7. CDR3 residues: CASSPRTGYSNQPQHF. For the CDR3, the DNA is TGTGCCAGCAGTCCAAGGACAGGCTATAGCAATCAGCCCCAGCATTTT.

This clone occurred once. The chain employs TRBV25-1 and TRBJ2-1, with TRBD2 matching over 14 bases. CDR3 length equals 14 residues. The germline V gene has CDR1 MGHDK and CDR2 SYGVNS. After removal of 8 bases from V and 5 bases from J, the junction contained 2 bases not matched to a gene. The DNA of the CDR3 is TGTGCCAGCGGACTAGCGGGAGGAAACAATGAGCAGTTCTTC. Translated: CASGLAGGNNEQFF.

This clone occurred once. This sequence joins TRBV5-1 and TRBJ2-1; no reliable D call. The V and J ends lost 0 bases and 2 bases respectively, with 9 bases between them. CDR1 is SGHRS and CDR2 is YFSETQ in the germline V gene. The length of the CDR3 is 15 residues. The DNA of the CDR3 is TGCGCCAGCAGCTTGGGAATAGCCGCCTACAATGAGCAGTTCTTC. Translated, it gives CASSLGIAAYNEQFF.

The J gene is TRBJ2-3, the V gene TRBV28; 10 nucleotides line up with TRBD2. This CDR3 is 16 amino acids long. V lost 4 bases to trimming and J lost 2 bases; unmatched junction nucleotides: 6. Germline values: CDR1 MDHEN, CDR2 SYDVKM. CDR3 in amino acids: CASSSYSGGITDTQYF. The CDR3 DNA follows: TGTGCCAGCAGTTCCTATAGCGGGGGGATCACAGATACGCAGTATTTT.